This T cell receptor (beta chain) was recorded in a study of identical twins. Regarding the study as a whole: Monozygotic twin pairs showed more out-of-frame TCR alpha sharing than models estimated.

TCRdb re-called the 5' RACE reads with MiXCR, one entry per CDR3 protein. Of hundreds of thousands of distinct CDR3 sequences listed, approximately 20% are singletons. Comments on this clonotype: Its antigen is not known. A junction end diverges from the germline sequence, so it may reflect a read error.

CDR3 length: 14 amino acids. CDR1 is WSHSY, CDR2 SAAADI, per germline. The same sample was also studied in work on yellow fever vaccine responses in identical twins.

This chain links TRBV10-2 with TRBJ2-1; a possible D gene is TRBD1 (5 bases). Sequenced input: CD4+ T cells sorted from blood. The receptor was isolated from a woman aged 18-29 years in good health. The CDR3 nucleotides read TGCGCCAGCAGTGAGTCGACAGAGGTTAGTGAGCGGTTCTTC. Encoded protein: CASSESTEVSERFF.